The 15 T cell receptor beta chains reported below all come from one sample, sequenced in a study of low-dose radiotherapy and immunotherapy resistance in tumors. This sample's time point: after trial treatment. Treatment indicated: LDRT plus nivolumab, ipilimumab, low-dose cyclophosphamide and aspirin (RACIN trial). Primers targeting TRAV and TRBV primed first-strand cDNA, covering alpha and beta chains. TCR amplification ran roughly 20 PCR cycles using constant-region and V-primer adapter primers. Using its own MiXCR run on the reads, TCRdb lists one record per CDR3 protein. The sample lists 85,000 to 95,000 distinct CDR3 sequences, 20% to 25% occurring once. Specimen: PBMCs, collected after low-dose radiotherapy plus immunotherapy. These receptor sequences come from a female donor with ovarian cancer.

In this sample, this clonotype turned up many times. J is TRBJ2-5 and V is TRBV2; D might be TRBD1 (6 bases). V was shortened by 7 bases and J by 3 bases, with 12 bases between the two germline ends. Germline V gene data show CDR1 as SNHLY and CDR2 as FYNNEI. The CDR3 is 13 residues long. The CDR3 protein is CASKLDSEETQYF. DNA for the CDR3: TGTGCCAGCAAGTTGGACAGCGAAGAGACCCAGTACTTC.

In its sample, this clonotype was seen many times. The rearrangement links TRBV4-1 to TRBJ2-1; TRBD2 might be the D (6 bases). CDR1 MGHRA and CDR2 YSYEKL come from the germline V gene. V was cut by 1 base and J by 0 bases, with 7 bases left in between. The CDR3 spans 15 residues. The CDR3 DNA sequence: TGCGCCAGCAGCCAAGCCGGGAGCTCCTACAATGAGCAGTTCTTC. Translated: CASSQAGSSYNEQFF.

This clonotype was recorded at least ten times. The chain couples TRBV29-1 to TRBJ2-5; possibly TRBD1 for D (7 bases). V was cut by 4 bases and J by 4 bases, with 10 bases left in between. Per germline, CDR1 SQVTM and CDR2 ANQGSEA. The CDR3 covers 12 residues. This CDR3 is CSVGQGGETQYF. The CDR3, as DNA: TGCAGCGTTGGACAGGGAGGAGAGACCCAGTACTTC.

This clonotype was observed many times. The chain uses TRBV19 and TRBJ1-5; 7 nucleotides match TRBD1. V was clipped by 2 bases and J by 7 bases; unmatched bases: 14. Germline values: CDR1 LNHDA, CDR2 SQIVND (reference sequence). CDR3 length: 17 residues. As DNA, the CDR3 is TGTGCCAGTAGTATAAGGGAACGGAGGGGGCATAGGCAGCCCCAGCATTTT. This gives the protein CASSIRERRGHRQPQHF.

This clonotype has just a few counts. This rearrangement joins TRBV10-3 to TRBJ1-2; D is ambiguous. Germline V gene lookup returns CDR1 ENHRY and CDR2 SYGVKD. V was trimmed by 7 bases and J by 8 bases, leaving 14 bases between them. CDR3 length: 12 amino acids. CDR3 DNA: TGTGCCATCATGACGGGTGTAGGCGGCTACACCTTC. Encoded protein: CAIMTGVGGYTF.

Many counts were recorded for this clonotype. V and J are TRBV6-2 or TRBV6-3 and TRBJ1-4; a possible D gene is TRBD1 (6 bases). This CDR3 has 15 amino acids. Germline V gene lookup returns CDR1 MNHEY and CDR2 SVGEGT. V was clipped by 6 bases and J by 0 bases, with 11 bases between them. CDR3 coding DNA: TGTGCCAGCAGCGAGGGGGATGCAACTAATGAAAAACTGTTTTTT. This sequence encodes CASSEGDATNEKLFF.

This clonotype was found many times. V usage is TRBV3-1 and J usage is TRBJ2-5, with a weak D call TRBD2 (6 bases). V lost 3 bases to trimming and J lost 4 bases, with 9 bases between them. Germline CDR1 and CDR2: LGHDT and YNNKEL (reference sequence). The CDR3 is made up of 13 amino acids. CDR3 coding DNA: TGTGCCAGCAGCCATCTGGGAGGAGAGACCCAGTACTTC. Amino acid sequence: CASSHLGGETQYF.

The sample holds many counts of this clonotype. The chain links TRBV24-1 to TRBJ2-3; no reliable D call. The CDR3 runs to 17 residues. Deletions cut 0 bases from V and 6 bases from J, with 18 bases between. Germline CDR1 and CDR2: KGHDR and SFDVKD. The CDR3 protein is CATSDLTAPRSADTQYF. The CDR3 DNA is TGTGCCACCAGTGATTTGACCGCACCCCGGTCCGCCGATACGCAGTATTTT.

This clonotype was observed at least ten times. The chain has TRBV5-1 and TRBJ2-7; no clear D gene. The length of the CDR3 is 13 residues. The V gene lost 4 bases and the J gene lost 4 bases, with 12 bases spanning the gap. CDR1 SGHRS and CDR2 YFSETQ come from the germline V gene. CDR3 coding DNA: TGCGCCAGCAGCACAGACGGAGAGTACGAGCAGTACTTC. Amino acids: CASSTDGEYEQYF.

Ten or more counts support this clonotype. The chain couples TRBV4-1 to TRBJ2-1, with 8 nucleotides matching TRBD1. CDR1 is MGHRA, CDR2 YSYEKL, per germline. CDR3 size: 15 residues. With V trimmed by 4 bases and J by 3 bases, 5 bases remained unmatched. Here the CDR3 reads CASSPGQGHYNEQFF. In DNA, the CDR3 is TGCGCCAGCAGCCCTGGACAGGGCCACTACAATGAGCAGTTCTTC.

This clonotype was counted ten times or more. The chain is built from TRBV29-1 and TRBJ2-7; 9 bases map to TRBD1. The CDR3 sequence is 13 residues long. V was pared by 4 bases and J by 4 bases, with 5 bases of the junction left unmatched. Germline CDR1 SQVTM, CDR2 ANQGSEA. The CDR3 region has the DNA TGCAGCGTTGTAAGGGGACAGGGTTACGAGCAGTACTTC. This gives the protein CSVVRGQGYEQYF.

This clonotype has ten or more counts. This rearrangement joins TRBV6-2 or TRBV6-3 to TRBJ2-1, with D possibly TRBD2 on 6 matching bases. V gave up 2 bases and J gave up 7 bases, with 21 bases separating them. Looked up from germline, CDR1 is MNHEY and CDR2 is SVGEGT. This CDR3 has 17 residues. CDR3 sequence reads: CASSYRTHGSLRNEQFF. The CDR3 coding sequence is TGTGCCAGCAGTTACAGGACCCACGGGAGTTTAAGGAATGAGCAGTTCTTC.

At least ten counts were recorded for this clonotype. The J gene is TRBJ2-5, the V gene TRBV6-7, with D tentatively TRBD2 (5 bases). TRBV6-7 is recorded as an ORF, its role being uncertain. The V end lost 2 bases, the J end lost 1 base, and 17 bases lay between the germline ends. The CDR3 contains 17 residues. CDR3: CASSYGLREPPQETQYF. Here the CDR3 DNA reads TGTGCCAGCAGTTACGGTCTCCGGGAACCCCCCCAAGAGACCCAGTACTTC.

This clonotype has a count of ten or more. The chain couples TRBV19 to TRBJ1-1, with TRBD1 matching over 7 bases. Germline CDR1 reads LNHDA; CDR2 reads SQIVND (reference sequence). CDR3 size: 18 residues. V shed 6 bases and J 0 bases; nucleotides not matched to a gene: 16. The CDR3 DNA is TGTGCCAGTAGCCACCGCCACACAGGGGTGGGTTTGAACACTGAAGCTTTCTTT. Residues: CASSHRHTGVGLNTEAFF.

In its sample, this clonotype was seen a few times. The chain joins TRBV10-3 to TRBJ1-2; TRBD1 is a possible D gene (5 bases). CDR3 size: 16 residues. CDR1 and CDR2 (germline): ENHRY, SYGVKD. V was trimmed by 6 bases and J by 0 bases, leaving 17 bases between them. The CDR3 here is CAISDGAAGPNYGYTF. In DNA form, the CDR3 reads TGTGCCATCAGCGATGGGGCGGCGGGGCCTAACTATGGCTACACCTTC.